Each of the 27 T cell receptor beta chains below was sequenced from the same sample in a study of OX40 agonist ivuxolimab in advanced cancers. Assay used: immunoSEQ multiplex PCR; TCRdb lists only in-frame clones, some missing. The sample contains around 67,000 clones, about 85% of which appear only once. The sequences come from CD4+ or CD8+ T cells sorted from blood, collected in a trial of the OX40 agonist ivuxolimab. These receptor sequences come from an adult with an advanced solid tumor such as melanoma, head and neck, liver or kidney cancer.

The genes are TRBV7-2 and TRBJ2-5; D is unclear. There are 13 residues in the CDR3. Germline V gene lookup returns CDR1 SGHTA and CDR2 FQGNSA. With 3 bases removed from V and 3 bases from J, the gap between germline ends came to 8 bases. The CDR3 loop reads CASSFFGEETQYF. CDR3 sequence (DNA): TGTGCCAGCAGCTTCTTTGGGGAAGAGACCCAGTACTTC.

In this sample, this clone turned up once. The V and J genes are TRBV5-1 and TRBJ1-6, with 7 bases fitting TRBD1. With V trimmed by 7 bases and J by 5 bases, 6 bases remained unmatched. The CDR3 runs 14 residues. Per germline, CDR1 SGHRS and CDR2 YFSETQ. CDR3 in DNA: TGCGCCAGCTCCATCGGGACAGATAATTCACCCCTCCACTTT. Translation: CASSIGTDNSPLHF.

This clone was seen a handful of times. The CDR3 DNA follows: TGCGCCAGCACCATGGGCGACTTAAGGAATGAGCAGTTCTTC. Amino acid sequence: CASTMGDLRNEQFF. V gene TRBV5-1 combines with J gene TRBJ2-1; D gene ambiguous. Trimming removed 6 bases from V and 7 bases from J, with 17 bases in between. The CDR3 is made up of 14 amino acids. From germline, CDR1 is SGHRS and CDR2 YFSETQ.

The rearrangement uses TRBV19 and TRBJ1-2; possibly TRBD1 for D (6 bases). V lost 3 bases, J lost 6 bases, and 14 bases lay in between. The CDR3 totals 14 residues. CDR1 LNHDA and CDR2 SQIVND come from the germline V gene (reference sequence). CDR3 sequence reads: CASSMRSGADGYTF. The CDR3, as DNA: TGTGCCAGTAGTATGAGGTCGGGGGCCGATGGCTACACCTTC.

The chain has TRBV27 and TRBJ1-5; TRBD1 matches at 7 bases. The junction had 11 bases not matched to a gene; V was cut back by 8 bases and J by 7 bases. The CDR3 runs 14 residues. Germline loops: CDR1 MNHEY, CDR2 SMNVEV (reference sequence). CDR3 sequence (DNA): TGTGCCAGCGGACTTTATGGCAGGGGGCAGCCCCAGCATTTT. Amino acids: CASGLYGRGQPQHF.

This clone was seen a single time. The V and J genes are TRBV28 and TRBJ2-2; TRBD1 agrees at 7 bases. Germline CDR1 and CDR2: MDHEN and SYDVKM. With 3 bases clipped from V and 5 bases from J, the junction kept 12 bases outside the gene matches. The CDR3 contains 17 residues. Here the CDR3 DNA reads TGTGCCAGCAGTTTCCAAGTCAGACAGGGTGGGACCGGGGAGCTGTTTTTT. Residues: CASSFQVRQGGTGELFF.

CDR3 in amino acids: CASSQTGANVLTF. The CDR3 DNA sequence: TGTGCCAGCAGCCAGACTGGGGCCAACGTCCTGACTTTC. The V gene is TRBV7-2, the J gene TRBJ2-6; D is undetermined. This CDR3 region has 13 residues. Germline assignment: CDR1 SGHTA and CDR2 FQGNSA. V was trimmed by 5 bases and J by 2 bases, leaving 4 bases between them.

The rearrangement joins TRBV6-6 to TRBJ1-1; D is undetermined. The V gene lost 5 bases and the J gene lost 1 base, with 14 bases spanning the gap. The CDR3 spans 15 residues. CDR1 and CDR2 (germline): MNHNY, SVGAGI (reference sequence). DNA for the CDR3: TGTGCCAGCAGTCGGCCCCGGCGAGGGAACACTGAAGCTTTCTTT. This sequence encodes CASSRPRRGNTEAFF.

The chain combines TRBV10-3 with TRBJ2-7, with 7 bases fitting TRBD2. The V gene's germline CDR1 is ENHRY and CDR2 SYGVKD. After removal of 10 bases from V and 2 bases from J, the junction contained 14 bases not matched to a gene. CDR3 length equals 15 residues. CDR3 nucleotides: TGTGCCACCAACCGGGAGGCTAGCGGAACCTACGAGCAGTACTTC. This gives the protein CATNREASGTYEQYF.

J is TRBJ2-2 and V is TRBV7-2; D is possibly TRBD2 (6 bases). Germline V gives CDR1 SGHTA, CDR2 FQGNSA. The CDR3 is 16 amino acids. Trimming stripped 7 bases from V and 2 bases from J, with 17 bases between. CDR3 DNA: TGTGCCAGCACCTTTTTCCCGGGAGTAAACACCGGGGAGCTGTTTTTT. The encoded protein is CASTFFPGVNTGELFF.

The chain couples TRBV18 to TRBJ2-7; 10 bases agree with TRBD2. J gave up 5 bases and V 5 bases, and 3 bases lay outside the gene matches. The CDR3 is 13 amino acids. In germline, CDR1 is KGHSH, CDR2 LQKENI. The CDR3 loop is CASSSGLANEQYF. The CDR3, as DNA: TGTGCCAGCTCATCGGGACTAGCGAACGAGCAGTACTTC. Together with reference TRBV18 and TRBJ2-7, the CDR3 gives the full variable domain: NAGVMQNPRHLVRRRGQEARLRCSPMKGHSHVYWYRQLPEEGLKFMVYLQKENIIDESGMPKERFSAEFPKEGPSILRIQQVVRGDSAAYFCASSSGLANEQYFGPGTRLTVT.

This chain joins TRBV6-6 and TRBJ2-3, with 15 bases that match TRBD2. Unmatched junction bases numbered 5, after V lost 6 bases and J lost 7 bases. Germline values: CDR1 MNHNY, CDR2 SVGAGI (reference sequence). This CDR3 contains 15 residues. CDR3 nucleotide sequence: TGTGCCAGCAGCCGGACTAGCGGGGGGGAAAATACGCAGTATTTT. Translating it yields CASSRTSGGENTQYF.

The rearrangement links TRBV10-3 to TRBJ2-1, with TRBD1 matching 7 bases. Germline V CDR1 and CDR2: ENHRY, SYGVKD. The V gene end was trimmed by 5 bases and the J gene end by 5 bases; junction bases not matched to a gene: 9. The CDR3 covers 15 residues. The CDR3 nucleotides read TGTGCCATCAGTCGGGACAGTCTTGCCGACAATGAGCAGTTCTTC. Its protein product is CAISRDSLADNEQFF.

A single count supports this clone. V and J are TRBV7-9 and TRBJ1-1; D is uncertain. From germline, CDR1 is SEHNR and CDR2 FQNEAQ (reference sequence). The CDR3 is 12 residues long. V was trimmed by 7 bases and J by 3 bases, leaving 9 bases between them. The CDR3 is CASTQEDTEAFF. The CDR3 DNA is TGTGCCAGCACCCAGGAGGACACTGAAGCTTTCTTT.

CDR3 in amino acids: CASSPRQMNEKLFF. Written as DNA, the CDR3 is TGTGCCAGCTCACCGAGACAGATGAATGAAAAACTGTTTTTT. The V and J genes are TRBV18 and TRBJ1-4; weak D call: TRBD1 (5 bases). Germline lookup yields CDR1 KGHSH and CDR2 LQKENI. V lost 3 bases and J lost 5, with 10 bases in between. This CDR3 comprises 14 residues.

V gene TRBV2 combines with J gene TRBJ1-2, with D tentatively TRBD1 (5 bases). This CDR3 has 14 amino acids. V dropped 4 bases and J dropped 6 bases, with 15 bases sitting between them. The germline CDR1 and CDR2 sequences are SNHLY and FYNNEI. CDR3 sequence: CASSGGRDFHGYTF. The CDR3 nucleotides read TGTGCCAGCAGTGGCGGACGGGACTTTCATGGCTACACCTTC. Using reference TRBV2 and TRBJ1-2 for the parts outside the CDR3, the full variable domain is EPEVTQTPSHQVTQMGQEVILRCVPISNHLYFYWYRQILGQKVEFLVSFYNNEISEKSEIFDDQFSVERPDGSNFTLKIRSTKLEDSAMYFCASSGGRDFHGYTFGSGTRLTVV.

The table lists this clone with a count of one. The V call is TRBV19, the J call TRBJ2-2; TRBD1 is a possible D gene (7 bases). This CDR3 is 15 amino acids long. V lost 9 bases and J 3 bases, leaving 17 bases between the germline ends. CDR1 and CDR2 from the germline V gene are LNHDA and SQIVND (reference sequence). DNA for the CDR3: TGTGCCAGCACCGATATCAGGGGGGACACCGGGGAGCTGTTTTTT. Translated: CASTDIRGDTGELFF.

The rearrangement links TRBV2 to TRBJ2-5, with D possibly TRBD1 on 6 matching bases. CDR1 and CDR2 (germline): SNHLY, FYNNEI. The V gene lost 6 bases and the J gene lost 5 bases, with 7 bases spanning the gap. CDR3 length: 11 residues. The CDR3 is CASRRGETQYF. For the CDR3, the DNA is TGTGCCAGCAGGAGGGGGGAGACCCAGTACTTC.

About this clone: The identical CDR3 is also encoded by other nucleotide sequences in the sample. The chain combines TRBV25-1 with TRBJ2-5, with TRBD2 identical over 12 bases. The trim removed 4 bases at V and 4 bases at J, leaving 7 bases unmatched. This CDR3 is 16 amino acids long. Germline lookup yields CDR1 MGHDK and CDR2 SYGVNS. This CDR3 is CASSARLAGGRETQYF. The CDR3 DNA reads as TGTGCCAGCAGTGCCCGGCTAGCGGGGGGGCGAGAGACCCAGTACTTC.

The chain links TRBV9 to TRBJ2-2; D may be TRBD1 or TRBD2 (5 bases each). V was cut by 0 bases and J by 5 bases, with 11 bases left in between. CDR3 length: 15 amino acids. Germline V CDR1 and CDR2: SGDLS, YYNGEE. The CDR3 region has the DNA TGTGCCAGCAGCGTAGGGGGGAGTTTGACCGGGGAGCTGTTTTTT. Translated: CASSVGGSLTGELFF.

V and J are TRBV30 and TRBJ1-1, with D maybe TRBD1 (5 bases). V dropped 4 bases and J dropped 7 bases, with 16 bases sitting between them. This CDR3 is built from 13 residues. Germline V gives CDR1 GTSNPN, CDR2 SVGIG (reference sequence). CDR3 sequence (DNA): TGTGCCTGGACCCGGGGACTACTTTATGAAGCTTTCTTT. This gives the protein CAWTRGLLYEAFF. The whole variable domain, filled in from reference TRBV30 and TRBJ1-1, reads SQTIHQWPATLVQPVGSPLSLECTVEGTSNPNLYWYRQAAGRGLQLLFYSVGIGQISSEVPQNLSASRPQDRQFILSSKKLLLSDSGFYLCAWTRGLLYEAFFGQGTRLTVV.

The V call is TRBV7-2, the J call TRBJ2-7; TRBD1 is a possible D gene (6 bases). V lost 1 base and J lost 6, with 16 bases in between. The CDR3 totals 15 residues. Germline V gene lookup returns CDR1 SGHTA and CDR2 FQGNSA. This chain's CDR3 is CASSLDWGPPGEQYF. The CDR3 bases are TGTGCCAGCAGCTTAGACTGGGGGCCTCCGGGCGAGCAGTACTTC.

For the CDR3, the DNA is TGTGCCTGGAGTGTTACAGGGGGTAATTCACCCCTCCACTTT. Translated: CAWSVTGGNSPLHF. The chain has TRBV30 and TRBJ1-6; TRBD1 matches at 8 bases. Germline CDR1 is GTSNPN and CDR2 is SVGIG (reference sequence). The CDR3 is 14 amino acids. Trimming took 0 bases from V and 6 from J; bases not matched to a gene: 1.

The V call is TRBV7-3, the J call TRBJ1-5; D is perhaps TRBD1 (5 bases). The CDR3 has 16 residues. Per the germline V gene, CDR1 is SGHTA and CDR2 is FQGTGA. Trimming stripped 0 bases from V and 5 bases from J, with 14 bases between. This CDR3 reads CASSLTCRVGDQPQHF. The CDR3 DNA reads TGTGCCAGCAGCTTAACGTGCAGGGTTGGGGATCAGCCCCAGCATTTT. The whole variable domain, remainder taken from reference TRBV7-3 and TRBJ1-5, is GAGVSQTPSNKVTEKGKYVELRCDPISGHTALYWYRQSLGQGPEFLIYFQGTGAADDSGLPNDRFFAVRPEGSVSTLKIQRTERGDSAVYLCASSLTCRVGDQPQHFGDGTRLSIL.

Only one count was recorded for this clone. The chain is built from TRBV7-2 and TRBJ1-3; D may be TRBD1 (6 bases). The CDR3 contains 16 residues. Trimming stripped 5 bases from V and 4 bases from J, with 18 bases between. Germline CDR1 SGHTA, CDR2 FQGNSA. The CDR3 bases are TGTGCCAGCAGCCCCTCTCGACAGGTTCCGGGAAACACCATATATTTT. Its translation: CASSPSRQVPGNTIYF.

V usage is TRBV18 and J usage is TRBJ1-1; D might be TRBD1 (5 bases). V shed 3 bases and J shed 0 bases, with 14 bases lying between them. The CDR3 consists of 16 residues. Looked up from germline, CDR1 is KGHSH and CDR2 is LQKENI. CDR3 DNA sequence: TGTGCCAGCTCACCCCAGGGCCTGGTTATGAACACTGAAGCTTTCTTT. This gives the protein CASSPQGLVMNTEAFF.

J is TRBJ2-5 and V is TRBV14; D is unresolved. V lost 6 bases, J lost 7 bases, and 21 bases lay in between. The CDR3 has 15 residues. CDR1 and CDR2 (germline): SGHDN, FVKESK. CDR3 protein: CASSPHLPGVGTQYF. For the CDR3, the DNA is TGTGCCAGCAGTCCCCATCTACCGGGCGTTGGGACCCAGTACTTC.